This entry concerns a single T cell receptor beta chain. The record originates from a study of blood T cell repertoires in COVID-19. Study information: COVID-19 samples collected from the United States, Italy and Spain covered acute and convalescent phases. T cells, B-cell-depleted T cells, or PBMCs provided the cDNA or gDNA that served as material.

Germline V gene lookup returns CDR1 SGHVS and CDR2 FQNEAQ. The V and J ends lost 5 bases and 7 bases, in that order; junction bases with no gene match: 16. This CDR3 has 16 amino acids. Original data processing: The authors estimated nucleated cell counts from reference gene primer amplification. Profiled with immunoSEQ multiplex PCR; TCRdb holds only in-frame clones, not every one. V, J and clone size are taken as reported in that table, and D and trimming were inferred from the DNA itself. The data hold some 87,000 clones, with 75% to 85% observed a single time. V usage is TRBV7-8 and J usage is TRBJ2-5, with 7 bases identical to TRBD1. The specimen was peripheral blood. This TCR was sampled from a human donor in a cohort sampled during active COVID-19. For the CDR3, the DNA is TGTGCCAGCAGCGCCTACAGGGTAGGGGGCTATGTGACCCAGTACTTC. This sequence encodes CASSAYRVGGYVTQYF.